Listed here are 20 T cell receptor beta chains from one sample, sequenced in a study of technical replicates of blood from a handful of donors. The repertoire was sequenced with immunoSEQ multiplex PCR; TCRdb's copy has only in-frame clones and lacks some. The sample has roughly 97,000 clones; roughly 95% are singletons. Material for sequencing was T cells isolated from PBMCs. The receptors come from a human donor in good health.

The V and J genes are TRBV7-2 and TRBJ2-7; possibly TRBD1 for D (6 bases). With 3 bases removed from V and 1 base from J, the gap between germline ends came to 7 bases. Germline-derived CDR1 and CDR2 are SGHTA and FQGNSA. The CDR3 runs 13 residues. The CDR3 region has the DNA TGTGCCAGCAGCTTTGGACAGTCCTACGAGCAGTACTTC. This translates into CASSFGQSYEQYF.

This chain links TRBV30 with TRBJ1-2; D not certain. Trimming pared 5 bases from V and 7 bases from J, leaving 20 bases between. There are 14 residues in the CDR3. The germline CDR1 and CDR2 sequences are GTSNPN and SVGIG (reference sequence). The DNA of the CDR3 is TGTGCCTGGTGGCCCGACTTCAAGGCGCGTGGCTACACCTTC. Protein: CAWWPDFKARGYTF.

This chain links TRBV29-1 with TRBJ2-7; D ambiguous. The CDR3 is made up of 11 amino acids. CDR1 is SQVTM and CDR2 is ANQGSEA in the germline V gene. V was shortened by 2 bases and J by 2 bases, with 4 bases between the two germline ends. CDR3 in amino acids: CSVETAYEQYF. CDR3 nucleotides: TGCAGCGTTGAAACAGCCTACGAGCAGTACTTC.

The chain recombines TRBV7-3 with TRBJ1-1; TRBD1 matches at 8 bases. V lost 3 bases and J lost 5; bases outside the gene matches: 8. Per the germline V gene, CDR1 is SGHTA and CDR2 is FQGTGA. The CDR3 has 15 residues. In nucleotides, the CDR3 is TGTGCCAGCAGCTTTTCAGGGGGCGTCGGGACTGAAGCTTTCTTT. Encoded protein: CASSFSGGVGTEAFF.

The rearrangement uses TRBV7-9 and TRBJ1-1, with TRBD1 identical over 9 bases. The CDR3 contains 14 residues. The junction had 6 bases not matched to a gene; V was cut back by 2 bases and J by 8 bases. From germline, CDR1 is SEHNR and CDR2 FQNEAQ (reference sequence). The CDR3 DNA sequence: TGTGCCAGCAGCTTAAAAGGGACAGGGATGGAAGCTTTCTTT. Translated, it gives CASSLKGTGMEAFF.

The J gene is TRBJ2-2, the V gene TRBV9; TRBD2 might be the D (6 bases). This CDR3 has 16 residues. CDR1 is SGDLS, CDR2 YYNGEE, per germline. Deletions cut 2 bases from V and 10 bases from J, with 21 bases between. Here the CDR3 reads CASSVGRDWAFEELFF. The CDR3 DNA follows: TGTGCCAGCAGCGTGGGCCGGGACTGGGCCTTCGAGGAGCTGTTTTTT. The full variable domain, rest sourced from reference TRBV9 and TRBJ2-2, is DSGVTQTPKHLITATGQRVTLRCSPRSGDLSVYWYQQSLDQGLQFLIQYYNGEERAKGNILERFSAQQFPDLHSELNLSSLELGDSALYFCASSVGRDWAFEELFFGEGSRLTVL.

This clone was counted between two and nine times. The chain links TRBV10-1 to TRBJ1-1; tentative D call: TRBD1 (5 bases). V was clipped by 5 bases and J by 3 bases, with 13 bases between them. The CDR3 is made up of 14 amino acids. The germline V gene has CDR1 WNHNN and CDR2 SYGVQD (reference sequence). CDR3 sequence reads: CASSSQGTDTEAFF. CDR3 bases: TGCGCCAGCAGTAGCCAGGGAACGGACACTGAAGCTTTCTTT.

The chain is built from TRBV28 and TRBJ2-1; TRBD2 matches 11 bases. Unmatched junction bases numbered 5, after V lost 6 bases and J lost 1 base. Germline V gives CDR1 MDHEN, CDR2 SYDVKM. This CDR3 has 16 amino acids. The CDR3 DNA reads TGTGCCAGCAGAGTAGCGGGAGGGCCTTCCTACAATGAGCAGTTCTTC. This codes for CASRVAGGPSYNEQFF.

The chain combines TRBV19 with TRBJ1-4; 7 nucleotides match TRBD1. The V gene end was trimmed by 5 bases and the J gene end by 2 bases; junction bases not matched to a gene: 2. The CDR3 totals 14 residues. Germline V lookup: CDR1 LNHDA, CDR2 SQIVND (reference sequence). CDR3 residues: CASSQTGTNEKLFF. The CDR3 nucleotides read TGTGCCAGTAGTCAGACAGGGACTAATGAAAAACTGTTTTTT.

This sequence joins TRBV5-4 and TRBJ1-3; no firm D call. There are 14 residues in the CDR3. V was cut by 4 bases and J by 0 bases, with 8 bases left in between. Germline CDR1 reads SGHNT; CDR2 reads YYREEE (reference sequence). CDR3: CASSLRGSGNTIYF. CDR3 bases: TGTGCCAGCAGCCTACGGGGCTCTGGAAACACCATATATTTT. Full variable domain (outside the CDR3, taken from reference TRBV5-4 and TRBJ1-3): ETGVTQSPTHLIKTRGQQVTLRCSSQSGHNTVSWYQQALGQGPQFIFQYYREEENGRGNFPPRFSGLQFPNYSSELNVNALELDDSALYLCASSLRGSGNTIYFGEGSWLTVV.

The gene calls are TRBV11-2 and TRBJ2-2, with a tentative D call TRBD1 (5 bases). The CDR3 consists of 15 residues. The V gene's germline CDR1 is SGHAT and CDR2 FQNNGV. The V end lost 0 bases, the J end lost 5 bases, and 10 bases lay between the germline ends. DNA of the CDR3: TGTGCCAGCAGCTTAGAAGGGGTTTGGACCGGGGAGCTGTTTTTT. This gives the protein CASSLEGVWTGELFF.

The V call is TRBV9, the J call TRBJ1-3; tentative D call: TRBD1 (5 bases). CDR1 is SGDLS, CDR2 YYNGEE, per germline. This CDR3 has 15 residues. Trimming shortened V by 3 bases and J by 4 bases, and 14 bases separated the two germline ends. The CDR3 spells CASSETPGPGNTIYF. The CDR3 DNA reads as TGTGCCAGCAGCGAAACCCCAGGGCCAGGAAACACCATATATTTT.

J is TRBJ2-5 and V is TRBV29-1, with D possibly being TRBD2 (5 bases). Looked up from germline, CDR1 is SQVTM and CDR2 is ANQGSEA. Between the trimmed V and J ends, which lost 3 bases and 3 bases, there was a span of 11 bases. The CDR3 is 13 residues long. CDR3 nucleotides: TGCAGCGTTGAGAGACAACTAGAAGAGACCCAGTACTTC. Protein product: CSVERQLEETQYF.

This rearrangement joins TRBV9 to TRBJ1-3; D is perhaps TRBD1 (5 bases). The CDR3 contains 17 residues. The V end was cut by 0 bases, the J end by 2 bases, with 15 bases between. Germline CDR1 and CDR2: SGDLS and YYNGEE. The DNA for the CDR3 is TGTGCCAGCAGCGTAGTGCCGGGGGAGGGGACTGGAAACACCATATATTTT. It translates to CASSVVPGEGTGNTIYF.

This chain uses TRBV2 with TRBJ2-3, with 9 bases identical to TRBD2. V gave up 6 bases and J gave up 1 base; unmatched junction bases: 8. From germline, CDR1 is SNHLY and CDR2 FYNNEI. The CDR3 extends over 16 amino acids. The DNA of the CDR3 is TGTGCCAGCAGCGACTGGGGACTAGCAGGCACAGATACGCAGTATTTT. It specifies CASSDWGLAGTDTQYF. Full variable domain (rest looked up from reference TRBV2 and TRBJ2-3): EPEVTQTPSHQVTQMGQEVILRCVPISNHLYFYWYRQILGQKVEFLVSFYNNEISEKSEIFDDQFSVERPDGSNFTLKIRSTKLEDSAMYFCASSDWGLAGTDTQYFGPGTRLTVL.

V and J are TRBV7-9 and TRBJ2-7, with TRBD2 identical over 14 bases. CDR3 length equals 19 residues. The J segment lost 1 base and the V segment lost 0 bases, leaving 8 bases of the junction unmatched. CDR1 SEHNR and CDR2 FQNEAQ come from the germline V gene (reference sequence). CDR3 region: CASSLAARGLAGGSYEQYF. For the CDR3, the DNA is TGTGCCAGCAGCTTAGCCGCAAGAGGACTAGCGGGAGGATCCTACGAGCAGTACTTC.

The chain is built from TRBV5-1 and TRBJ2-7; the match to TRBD2 covers 12 bases. The CDR3 length is 15 residues. Germline V gene data show CDR1 as SGHRS and CDR2 as YFSETQ. J gave up 5 bases and V 0 bases, and 3 bases lay outside the gene matches. The CDR3 region is CASSLEASGRDEQYF. Written as DNA, the CDR3 is TGCGCCAGCAGCTTGGAGGCTAGCGGGAGGGACGAGCAGTACTTC.

The rearrangement joins TRBV4-1 to TRBJ1-5; no clear D gene. The germline V and J ends were trimmed by 7 bases and 6 bases, with 16 bases remaining between them. The CDR3 consists of 14 residues. CDR1 is MGHRA, CDR2 YSYEKL, per germline. The CDR3 DNA is TGCGCCAGCACGGACGCGGGAGGGAGTCAGCCCCAGCATTTT. Protein product: CASTDAGGSQPQHF.

The J gene is TRBJ2-7, the V gene TRBV6-6, with D tentatively TRBD2 (6 bases). There are 13 residues in the CDR3. From germline, CDR1 is MNHNY and CDR2 SVGAGI (reference sequence). Trimming left V 6 bases short and J 3 bases short, with 12 bases between. The CDR3 protein is CASRKGGDYEQYF. CDR3 DNA sequence: TGTGCCAGCAGAAAAGGAGGGGACTACGAGCAGTACTTC.

The chain employs TRBV6-1 and TRBJ1-5; weak D call: TRBD1 (5 bases). V lost 6 bases and J lost 9, with 15 bases in between. Germline V CDR1 and CDR2: MNHNS, SASEGT. The CDR3 contains 13 residues. CDR3 bases: TGTGCCAGCAGGGTGACAGAGGCTGGGCCCCAGCATTTT. It translates to CASRVTEAGPQHF.